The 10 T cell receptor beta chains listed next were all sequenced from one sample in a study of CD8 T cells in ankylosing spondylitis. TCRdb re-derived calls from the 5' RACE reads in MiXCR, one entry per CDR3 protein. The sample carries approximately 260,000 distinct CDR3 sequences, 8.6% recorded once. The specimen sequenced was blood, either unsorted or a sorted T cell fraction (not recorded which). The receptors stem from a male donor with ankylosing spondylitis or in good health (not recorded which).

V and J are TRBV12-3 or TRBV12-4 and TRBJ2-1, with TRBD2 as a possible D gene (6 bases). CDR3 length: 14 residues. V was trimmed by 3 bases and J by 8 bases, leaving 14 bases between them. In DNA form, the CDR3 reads TGTGCCAGCAGTTTCGGGGGACCTTATGATGAGCAGTTCTTC. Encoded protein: CASSFGGPYDEQFF.

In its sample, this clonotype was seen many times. CDR3 residues: CASSRGAGGVNQQFF. The CDR3 DNA reads as TGTGCCAGCAGTCGGGGAGCCGGCGGGGTTAACCAGCAGTTCTTC. The rearrangement links TRBV12-3 or TRBV12-4 to TRBJ2-1; tentatively, D is TRBD2 (6 bases). CDR3 length equals 15 residues. Trimming shortened V by 5 bases and J by 11 bases, and 22 bases separated the two germline ends.

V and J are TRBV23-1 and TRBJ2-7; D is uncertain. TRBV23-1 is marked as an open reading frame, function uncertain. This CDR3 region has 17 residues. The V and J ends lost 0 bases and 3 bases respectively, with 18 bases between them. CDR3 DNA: TGCGCCAGCAGTCAATCCGAGGACCACTACTTAGACTACGAGCAGTACTTC. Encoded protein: CASSQSEDHYLDYEQYF.

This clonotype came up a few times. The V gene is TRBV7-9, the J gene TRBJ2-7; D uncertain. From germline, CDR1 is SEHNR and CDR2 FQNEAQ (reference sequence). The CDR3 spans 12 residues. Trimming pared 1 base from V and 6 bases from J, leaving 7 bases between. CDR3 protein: CASSLGVFEQYF. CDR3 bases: TGTGCCAGCAGCTTAGGTGTCTTCGAGCAGTACTTC. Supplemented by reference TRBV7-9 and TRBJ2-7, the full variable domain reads DTGVSQNPRHKITKRGQNVTFRCDPISEHNRLYWYRQTLGQGPEFLTYFQNEAQLEKSRLLSDRFSAERPKGSFSTLEIQRTEQGDSAMYLCASSLGVFEQYFGPGTRLTVT.

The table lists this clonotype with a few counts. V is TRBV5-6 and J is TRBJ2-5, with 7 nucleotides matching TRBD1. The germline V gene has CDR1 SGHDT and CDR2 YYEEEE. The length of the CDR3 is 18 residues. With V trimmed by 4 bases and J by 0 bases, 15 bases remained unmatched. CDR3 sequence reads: CASSQPFQTGWYQETQYF. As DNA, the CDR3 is TGTGCCAGCAGCCAACCATTTCAGACAGGGTGGTACCAAGAGACCCAGTACTTC.

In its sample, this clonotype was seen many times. The CDR3, as DNA: TGTGCCAGCAGCCCGCGACAGGGTCCCCTCCACTTT. Protein sequence: CASSPRQGPLHF. The chain combines TRBV7-2 with TRBJ1-6, with 7 nucleotides matching TRBD1. V lost 5 bases to trimming and J lost 13 bases; unmatched junction nucleotides: 5. The germline V gene encodes CDR1 SGHTA and CDR2 FQGNSA. The CDR3 covers 12 residues.

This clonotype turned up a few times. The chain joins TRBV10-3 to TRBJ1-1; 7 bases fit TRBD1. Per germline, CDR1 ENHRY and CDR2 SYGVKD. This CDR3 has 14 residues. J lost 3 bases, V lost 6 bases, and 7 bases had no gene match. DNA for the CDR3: TGTGCCATCAGCCGGGACAGCTTGGACACTGAAGCTTTCTTT. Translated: CAISRDSLDTEAFF.

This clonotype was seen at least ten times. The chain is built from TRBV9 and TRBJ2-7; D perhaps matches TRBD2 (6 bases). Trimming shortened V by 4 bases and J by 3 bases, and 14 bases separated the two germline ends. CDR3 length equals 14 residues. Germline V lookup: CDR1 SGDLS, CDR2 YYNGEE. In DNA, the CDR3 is TGTGCCAGCAGCACTGGGGACTCCTTCTACGAGCAGTACTTC. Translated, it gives CASSTGDSFYEQYF. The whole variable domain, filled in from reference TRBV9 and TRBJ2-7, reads DSGVTQTPKHLITATGQRVTLRCSPRSGDLSVYWYQQSLDQGLQFLIQYYNGEERAKGNILERFSAQQFPDLHSELNLSSLELGDSALYFCASSTGDSFYEQYFGPGTRLTVT.

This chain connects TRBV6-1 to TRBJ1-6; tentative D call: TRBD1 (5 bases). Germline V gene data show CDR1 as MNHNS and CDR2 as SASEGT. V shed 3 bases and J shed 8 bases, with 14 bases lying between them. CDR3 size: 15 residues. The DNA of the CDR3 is TGTGCCAGCAGTGAGTGGGGGAACTCTCATTCACCCCTCCACTTT. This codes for CASSEWGNSHSPLHF.

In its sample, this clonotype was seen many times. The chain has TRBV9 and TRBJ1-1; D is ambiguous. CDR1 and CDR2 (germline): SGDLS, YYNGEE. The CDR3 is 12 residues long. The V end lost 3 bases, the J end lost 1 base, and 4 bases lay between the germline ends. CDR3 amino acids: CASSGRNTEAFF. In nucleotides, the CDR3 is TGTGCCAGCAGCGGGAGGAACACTGAAGCTTTCTTT.